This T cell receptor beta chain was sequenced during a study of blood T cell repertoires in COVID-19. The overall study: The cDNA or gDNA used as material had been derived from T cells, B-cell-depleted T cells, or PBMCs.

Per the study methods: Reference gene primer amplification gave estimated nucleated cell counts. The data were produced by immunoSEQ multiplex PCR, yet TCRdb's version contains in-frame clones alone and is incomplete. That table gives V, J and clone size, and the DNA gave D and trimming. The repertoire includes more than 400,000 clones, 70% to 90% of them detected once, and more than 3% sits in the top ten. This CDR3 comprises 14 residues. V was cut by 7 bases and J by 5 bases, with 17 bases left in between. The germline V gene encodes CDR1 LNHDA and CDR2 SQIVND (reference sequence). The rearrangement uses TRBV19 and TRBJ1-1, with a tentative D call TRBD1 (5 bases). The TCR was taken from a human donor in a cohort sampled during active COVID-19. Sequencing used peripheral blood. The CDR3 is CASKDGGEWTEAFF. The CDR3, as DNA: TGTGCCAGTAAAGACGGGGGGGAGTGGACTGAAGCTTTCTTT.